Sequencing of this TCR beta chain was carried out in a study of T-cell reconstitution after alpha-beta-depleted transplantation in children. A TCRbeta library incorporating unique molecular identifiers was prepared. Using its own MiXCR run on the PCR reads, TCRdb lists one record per CDR3 protein. The sample holds about 400,000 distinct CDR3 sequences, around 16% seen once. The germline gives CDR1 MGHRA, CDR2 YSYEKL. The ends were cut back, 0 bases at V and 3 bases at J, with 8 bases in the middle. The CDR3 is 14 residues long. This specimen was PBMCs, mostly from graft donor cells, taken 360 days after TCRalphabeta/CD19-depleted stem cell transplant. The source is a boy less than two years old who had a stem cell transplant for Wiskott-Aldrich syndrome, so the T cells may come from the graft donor. The rearrangement links TRBV4-1 to TRBJ1-1, with D unresolved. CDR3 sequence: CASSQDYIYTEAFF. In DNA form, the CDR3 reads TGCGCCAGCAGCCAAGATTACATCTACACTGAAGCTTTCTTT.